The source of this TCR beta chain is a study of T cell changes during pregnancy in multiple sclerosis. Unmatched junction bases numbered 9, after V lost 7 bases and J lost 7 bases. This CDR3 is 14 amino acids long. CDR1 and CDR2 (germline): LNHDA, SQIVND (reference sequence). Clones were sequenced by immunoSEQ multiplex PCR, and TCRdb holds only the in-frame ones, with some missing. The table has some 70,000 clones, roughly 90% seen once. The specimen comprised CD4+ T cells from peripheral blood mononuclear cells, sampled in the third trimester of pregnancy. The gene calls are TRBV19 and TRBJ1-4; 7 bases agree with TRBD1. This TCR came from a female donor in good health, enrolled as a control in a pregnancy study. The CDR3 here is CASTLDRDGEKLFF. The CDR3 DNA reads as TGTGCCAGTACCCTCGACAGGGATGGTGAAAAACTGTTTTTT. The whole variable domain, remainder taken from reference TRBV19 and TRBJ1-4, is DGGITQSPKYLFRKEGQNVTLSCEQNLNHDAMYWYRQDPGQGLRLIYYSQIVNDFQKGDIAEGYSVSREKKESFPLTVTSAQKNPTAFYLCASTLDRDGEKLFFGSGTQLSVL.